The present T cell receptor beta chain was sequenced within a study of spatial heterogeneity in lung cancer. Unique molecular identifiers tagged every individual TCR cDNA molecule. TCRdb reprocessed the 5' RACE reads with MiXCR, giving one entry per CDR3 protein. The repertoire has about 44,000 distinct CDR3 sequences, roughly an eighth of them found once; the top ten carry 55% to 65%. The table lists this clonotype with a few counts. Its cognate antigen is unknown. Study conclusions and caveats: Ubiquitous expanded tumor TCRs appeared in blood more at resection than follow-up.

Documented time point: sample taken at primary tumor resection. Without sorting, whole RNA was sequenced from tumor, nontumor lung or frozen PBMC. Samples were donated by 72 untreated early-stage non-small cell lung cancer patients. V dropped 8 bases and J dropped 7 bases, with 8 bases sitting between them. CDR3 size: 11 residues. CDR1 is WSHSY and CDR2 is SAAADI in the germline V gene. This chain links TRBV10-2 with TRBJ2-2; D gene uncertain. The receptor comes from a male donor with early-stage non-small cell lung cancer. The starting material was PBMCs, obtained at surgery. The CDR3 DNA follows: TGCGCCAGCGCATTGAGCGGGGAGCTGTTTTTT. Its protein product is CASALSGELFF.